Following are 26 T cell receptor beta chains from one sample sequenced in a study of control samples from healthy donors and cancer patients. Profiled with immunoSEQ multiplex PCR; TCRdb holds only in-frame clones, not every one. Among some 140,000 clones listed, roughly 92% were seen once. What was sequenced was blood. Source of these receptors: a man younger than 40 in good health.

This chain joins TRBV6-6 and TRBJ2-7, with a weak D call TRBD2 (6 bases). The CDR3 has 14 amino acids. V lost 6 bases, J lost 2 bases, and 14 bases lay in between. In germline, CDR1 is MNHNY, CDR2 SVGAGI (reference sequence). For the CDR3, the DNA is TGTGCCAGCAGATCCCGGGACTGGACCTACGAGCAGTACTTC. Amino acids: CASRSRDWTYEQYF.

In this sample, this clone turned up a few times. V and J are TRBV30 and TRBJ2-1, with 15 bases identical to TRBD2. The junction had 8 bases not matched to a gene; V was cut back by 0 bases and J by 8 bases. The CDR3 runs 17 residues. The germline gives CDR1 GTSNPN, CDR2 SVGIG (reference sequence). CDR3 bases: TGTGCCTGGAGTGTACTTAGGACTAGCGGGAGGGCCTATGAGCAGTTCTTC. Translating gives CAWSVLRTSGRAYEQFF.

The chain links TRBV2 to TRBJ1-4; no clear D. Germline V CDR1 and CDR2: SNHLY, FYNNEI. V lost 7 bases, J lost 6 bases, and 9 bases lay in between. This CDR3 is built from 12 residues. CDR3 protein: CASTDMHEKLFF. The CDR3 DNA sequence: TGTGCCAGCACGGATATGCATGAAAAACTGTTTTTT.

In DNA, the CDR3 is TGTGCCAGCAGCCCCAGGGGGCGGGGCACTGAAGCTTTCTTT. Amino acid sequence: CASSPRGRGTEAFF. The rearrangement links TRBV11-2 to TRBJ1-1; 8 bases match TRBD1. Germline loops: CDR1 SGHAT, CDR2 FQNNGV. The CDR3 runs to 14 residues. The J segment lost 4 bases and the V segment lost 5 bases, leaving 6 bases of the junction unmatched.

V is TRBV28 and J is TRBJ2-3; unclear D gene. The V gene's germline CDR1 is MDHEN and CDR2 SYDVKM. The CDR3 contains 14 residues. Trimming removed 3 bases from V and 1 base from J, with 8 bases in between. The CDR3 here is CASSFVAGTDTQYF. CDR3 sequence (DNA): TGTGCCAGCAGTTTTGTCGCGGGCACAGATACGCAGTATTTT.

CDR3 in amino acids: CASSEGGSYNSPLHF. CDR3 sequence (DNA): TGTGCCAGCAGCGAAGGGGGGTCCTATAATTCACCCCTCCACTTT. V usage is TRBV7-9 and J usage is TRBJ1-6; the D gene is possibly TRBD1 (6 bases). Trimming pared 5 bases from V and 1 base from J, leaving 9 bases between. Germline CDR1 reads SEHNR; CDR2 reads FQNEAQ (reference sequence). CDR3 size: 15 residues.

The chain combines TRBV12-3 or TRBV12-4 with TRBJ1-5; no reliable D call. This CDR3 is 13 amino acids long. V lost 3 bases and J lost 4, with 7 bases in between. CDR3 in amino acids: CASSFGGNQPQHF. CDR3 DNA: TGTGCCAGCAGTTTCGGTGGGAATCAGCCCCAGCATTTT.

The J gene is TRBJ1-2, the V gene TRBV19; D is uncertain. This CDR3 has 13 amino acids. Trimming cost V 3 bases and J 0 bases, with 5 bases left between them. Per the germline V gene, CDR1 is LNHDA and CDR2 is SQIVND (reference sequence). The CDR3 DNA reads TGTGCCAGTAGTATCACGTCTAACTATGGCTACACCTTC. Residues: CASSITSNYGYTF.

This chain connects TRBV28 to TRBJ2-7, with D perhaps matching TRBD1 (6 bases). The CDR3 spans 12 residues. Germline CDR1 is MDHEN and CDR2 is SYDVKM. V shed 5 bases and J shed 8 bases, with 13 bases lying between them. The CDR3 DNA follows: TGTGCCAGCAGTAATAGACAGGCCCAGCAGTACTTC. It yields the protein CASSNRQAQQYF.

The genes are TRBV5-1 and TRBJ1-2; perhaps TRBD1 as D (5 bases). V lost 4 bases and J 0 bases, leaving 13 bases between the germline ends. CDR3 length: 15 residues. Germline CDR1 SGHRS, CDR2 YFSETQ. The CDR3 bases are TGCGCCAGCAGCCATAGAAGCAGGGCTAACTATGGCTACACCTTC. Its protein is CASSHRSRANYGYTF.

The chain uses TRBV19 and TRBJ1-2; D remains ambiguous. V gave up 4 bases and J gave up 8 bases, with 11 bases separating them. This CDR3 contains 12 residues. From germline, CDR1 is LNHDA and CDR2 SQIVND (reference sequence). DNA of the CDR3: TGTGCCAGTAGTACCCCAGGTAGGGGCTACACCTTC. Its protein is CASSTPGRGYTF.

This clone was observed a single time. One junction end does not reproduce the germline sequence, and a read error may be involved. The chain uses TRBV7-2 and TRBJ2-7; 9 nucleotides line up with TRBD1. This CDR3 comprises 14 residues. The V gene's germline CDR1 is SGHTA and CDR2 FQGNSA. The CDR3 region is CASTLTGGSNEQYF. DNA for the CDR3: TGTGCCAGCACCTTAACAGGGGGCTCCAACGAGCAGTACTTC.

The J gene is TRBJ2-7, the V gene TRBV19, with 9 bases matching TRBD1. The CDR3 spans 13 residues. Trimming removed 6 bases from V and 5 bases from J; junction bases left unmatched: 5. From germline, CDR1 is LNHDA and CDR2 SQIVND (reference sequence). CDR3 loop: CASSRDRDNEQYF. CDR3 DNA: TGTGCCAGTAGCCGGGACAGGGACAACGAGCAGTACTTC.

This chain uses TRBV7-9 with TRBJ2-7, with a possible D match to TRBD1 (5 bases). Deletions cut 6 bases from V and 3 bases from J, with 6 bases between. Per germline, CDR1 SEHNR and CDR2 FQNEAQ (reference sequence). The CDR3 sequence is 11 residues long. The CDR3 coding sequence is TGTGCCAGCAGTGACAGCTACGAGCAGTACTTC. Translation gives CASSDSYEQYF.

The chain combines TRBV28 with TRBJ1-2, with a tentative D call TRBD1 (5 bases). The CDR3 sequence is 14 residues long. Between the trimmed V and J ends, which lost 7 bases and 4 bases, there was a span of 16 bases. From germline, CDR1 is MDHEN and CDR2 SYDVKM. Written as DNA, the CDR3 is TGTGCCAGCATCCAAATTGGGCAGGGCTATGGCTACACCTTC. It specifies CASIQIGQGYGYTF.

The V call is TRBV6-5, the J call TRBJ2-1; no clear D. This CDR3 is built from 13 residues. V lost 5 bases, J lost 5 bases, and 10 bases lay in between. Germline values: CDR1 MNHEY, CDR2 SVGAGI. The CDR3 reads CASSPDGHNEQFF. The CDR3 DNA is TGTGCCAGCAGTCCGGACGGCCACAATGAGCAGTTCTTC.

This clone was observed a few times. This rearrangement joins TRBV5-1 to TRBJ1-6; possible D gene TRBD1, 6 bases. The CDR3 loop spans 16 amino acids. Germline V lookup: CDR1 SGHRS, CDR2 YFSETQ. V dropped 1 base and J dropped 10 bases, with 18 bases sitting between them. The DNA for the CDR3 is TGCGCCAGCAGCTTGTCAGGGGCGCCAGAGAACTCACCCCTCCACTTT. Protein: CASSLSGAPENSPLHF.

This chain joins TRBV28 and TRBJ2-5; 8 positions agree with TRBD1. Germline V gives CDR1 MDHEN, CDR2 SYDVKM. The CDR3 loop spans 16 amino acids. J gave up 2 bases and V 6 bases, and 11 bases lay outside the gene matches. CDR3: CASRPFFDRGQETQYF. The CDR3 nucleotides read TGTGCCAGCAGACCTTTTTTCGACAGGGGACAAGAGACCCAGTACTTC. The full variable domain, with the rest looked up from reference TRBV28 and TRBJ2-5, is DVKVTQSSRYLVKRTGEKVFLECVQDMDHENMFWYRQDPGLGLRLIYFSYDVKMKEKGDIPEGYSVSREKKERFSLILESASTNQTSMYLCASRPFFDRGQETQYFGPGTRLLVL.

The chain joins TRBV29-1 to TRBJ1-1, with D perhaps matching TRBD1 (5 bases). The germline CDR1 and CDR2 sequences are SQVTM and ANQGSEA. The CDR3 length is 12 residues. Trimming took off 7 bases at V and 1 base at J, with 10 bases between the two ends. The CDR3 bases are TGCAGCGGGATGAGGGGGAACACTGAAGCTTTCTTT. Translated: CSGMRGNTEAFF.

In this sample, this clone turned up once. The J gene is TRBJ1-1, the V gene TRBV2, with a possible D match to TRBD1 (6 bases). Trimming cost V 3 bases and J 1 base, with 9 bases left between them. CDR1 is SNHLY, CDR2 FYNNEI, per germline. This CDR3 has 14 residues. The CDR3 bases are TGTGCCAGCAGTGATCGGGGGGCGAACACTGAAGCTTTCTTT. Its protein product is CASSDRGANTEAFF.

The CDR3 DNA sequence: TGTGCCAGCAGCTTTTTCGGACTAGCGAGCTACGAGCAGTACTTC. Protein: CASSFFGLASYEQYF. The gene calls are TRBV13 and TRBJ2-7, with 9 positions matching TRBD2. Trimming cost V 3 bases and J 3 bases; bases outside gene matches: 6. This CDR3 is built from 15 residues. Germline CDR1 PRHDT, CDR2 FYEKMQ (reference sequence).

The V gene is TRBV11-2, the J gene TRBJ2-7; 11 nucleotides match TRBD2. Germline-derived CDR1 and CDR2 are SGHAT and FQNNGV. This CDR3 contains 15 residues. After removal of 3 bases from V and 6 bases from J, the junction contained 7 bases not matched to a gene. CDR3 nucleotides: TGTGCCAGCAGCTTTACTAGCGGGAGTTCAGGCGAGCAGTACTTC. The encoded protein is CASSFTSGSSGEQYF.

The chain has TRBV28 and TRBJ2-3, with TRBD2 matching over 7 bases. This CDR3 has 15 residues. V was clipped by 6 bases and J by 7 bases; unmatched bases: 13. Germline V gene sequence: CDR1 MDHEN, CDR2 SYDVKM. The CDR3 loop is CASSKLTGGIHTQYF. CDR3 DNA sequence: TGTGCCAGCAGCAAACTGACGGGAGGTATACATACGCAGTATTTT.

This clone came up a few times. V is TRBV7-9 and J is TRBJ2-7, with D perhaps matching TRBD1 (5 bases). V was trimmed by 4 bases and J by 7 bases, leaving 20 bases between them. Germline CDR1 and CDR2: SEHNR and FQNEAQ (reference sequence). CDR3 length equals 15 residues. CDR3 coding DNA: TGTGCCAGCAGCTCTACGTTGGGGCCTGACGGGGAGCAGTACTTC. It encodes CASSSTLGPDGEQYF.

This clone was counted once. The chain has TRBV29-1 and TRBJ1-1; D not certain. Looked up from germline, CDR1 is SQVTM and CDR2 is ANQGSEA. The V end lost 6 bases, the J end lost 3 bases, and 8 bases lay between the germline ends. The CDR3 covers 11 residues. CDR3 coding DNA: TGCAGCGTGGTACGGGACACTGAAGCTTTCTTT. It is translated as CSVVRDTEAFF.

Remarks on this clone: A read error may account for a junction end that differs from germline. The CDR3 DNA follows: TGCGCCAGCGGCCAACGACCGGGACAGTTTAATGAAAAACTGTTTTTT. It yields the protein CASGQRPGQFNEKLFF. V is TRBV4-1 and J is TRBJ1-4; 7 nucleotides match TRBD1. The germline V gene has CDR1 MGHRA and CDR2 YSYEKL. This CDR3 is built from 16 residues.